This TCR beta chain was retrieved from a study of blood T cell repertoires in COVID-19. The wider study: Both acute and convalescent COVID-19 samples were obtained from the United States, Italy and Spain.

Sequencing used immunoSEQ multiplex PCR; TCRdb keeps in-frame clones, though not all of them. The sample contains some 140,000 clones, around three quarters of which appear only once. CDR3 length: 16 amino acids. V shed 0 bases, J shed 1 base, and the junction held 6 bases outside the gene matches. CDR1 is SGHAT, CDR2 FQNNGV, per germline. V usage is TRBV11-2 and J usage is TRBJ2-7, with 7 positions matching TRBD2. Material: peripheral blood. The sequence was collected from a human donor in a cohort sampled during active COVID-19. CDR3 nucleotides: TGTGCCAGCAGCTTAGATCGGGCTAGCGGTTCCTACGAGCAGTACTTC. It yields the protein CASSLDRASGSYEQYF.